The clone carrying this TCR beta chain was detected only a few times. The data belong to a study of T-cell reconstitution after alpha-beta-depleted transplantation in children. It was with unique molecular identifiers that the TCRbeta library was prepared. Each CDR3 protein gets one entry after TCRdb re-called the PCR reads with MiXCR. Of about 400,000 distinct CDR3 sequences in the sample, over 20% were seen once. This receptor was obtained from a human donor who donated a stem cell graft to a child with acute myeloid leukemia. Source: PBMCs from the stem cell graft donor, taken from the stem cell graft.

The CDR3 sequence is CASSLGTSGLSTDTQYF. Written as DNA, the CDR3 is TGTGCCAGCAGCTTGGGGACTAGCGGACTGAGCACAGATACGCAGTATTTT. J is TRBJ2-3 and V is TRBV5-8, with 10 bases identical to TRBD2. V dropped 0 bases and J dropped 0; count of bases not matched to a gene: 4. Germline-derived CDR1 and CDR2 are SGHTS and YDEGEE. CDR3 length: 17 residues.